These T cell receptor beta chains were read from a single sample in a study of T cell repertoires in cytomegalovirus infection. TCRdb reprocessed the reads via MiXCR and lists one record per CDR3 protein. The sample lists around 740,000 distinct CDR3 sequences; roughly 36% were seen once. Sequenced sample: PBMCs. All receptors derive from a human donor in good health (CMV status not recorded). Some clones in this sample may be carry-over from other donors' samples. Each CDR3 is given with its conserved first and last residue. A D gene is named only where the DNA matches it firmly. Expanded clones get a size class; other rows say once, few or many, or leave the size out.

d_call	v_call	clone_size	j_call	cdr3_aa	cdr3_nt
-	TRBV29-1	-	TRBJ1-2	CSVEGGGGRNYGYTF	TGCAGCGTTGAAGGCGGCGGGGGGCGCAACTATGGCTACACCTTC
TRBD1	TRBV7-4	-	TRBJ2-3	CASSSSRDRLSTDTQYF	TGTGCCAGCAGCTCCTCGCGGGACAGGCTTAGCACAGATACGCAGTATTTT
TRBD1	TRBV6-1	few	TRBJ2-1	CASSLRQGGSYNEQFF	TGTGCCAGCAGTCTTCGACAGGGGGGTTCCTACAATGAGCAGTTCTTC
-	TRBV19	many	TRBJ2-5	CATSKGLLQETQYF	TGTGCCACCTCAAAGGGACTTCTCCAAGAGACCCAGTACTTC
-	TRBV29-1	-	TRBJ2-5	CSVDIGVQTQYF	TGCAGCGTTGACATTGGGGTTCAGACCCAGTACTTC
TRBD2	TRBV7-6	-	TRBJ2-1	CASRPGGREARRSYNEQFF	TGTGCCAGCAGGCCCGGGGGGAGGGAGGCCCGGCGCTCCTACAATGAGCAGTTCTTC
-	TRBV6-5	-	TRBJ2-2	CASSYSSGVNTGELFF	TGTGCCAGCAGTTACTCGTCCGGGGTCAACACCGGGGAGCTGTTTTTT
TRBD2	TRBV19	-	TRBJ2-1	CASSLASGYYNEQFF	TGTGCCAGTAGTCTGGCTAGCGGATACTACAATGAGCAGTTCTTC
-	TRBV7-6	many	TRBJ2-6	CASSQTSSGANVLTF	TGTGCCAGCAGCCAAACGAGCTCTGGGGCCAACGTCCTGACTTTC
-	TRBV24-1	-	TRBJ2-2	CATGVQGGTGELFF	TGTGCCACGGGGGTCCAGGGGGGCACCGGGGAGCTGTTTTTT